One and the same sample provided the 9 T cell receptor beta chains below, sequenced in a study of human thymus T cells. TCRdb's copy holds only in-frame clones and misses some; the assay was immunoSEQ multiplex PCR. Of about 130,000 clones in the sample, around 94% were seen once. The study used thymus tissue resected during corrective heart surgery. Specimen: thymus tissue. The receptors derive from a boy in the first two years of life with a congenital heart defect but otherwise immunologically healthy.

The chain uses TRBV28 and TRBJ2-7, with 7 bases lining up with TRBD1. The V gene's germline CDR1 is MDHEN and CDR2 SYDVKM. The CDR3 sequence is 15 residues long. Trimming took 5 bases from V and 0 from J; bases not matched to a gene: 7. CDR3 nucleotide sequence: TGTGCCAGCAGTCGCCCCCGGGACAGCTCCTACGAGCAGTACTTC. It yields the protein CASSRPRDSSYEQYF.

CDR3 sequence: CSATDGGIQYF. The CDR3 DNA reads TGCAGTGCTACAGATGGGGGAATTCAGTACTTC. V and J are TRBV20-1 and TRBJ2-4; tentatively, D is TRBD1 or TRBD2 (5 bases each). Trimming left V 4 bases short and J 10 bases short, with 11 bases between. Per germline, CDR1 DFQATT and CDR2 SNEGSKA (reference sequence). CDR3 length: 11 amino acids.

The chain couples TRBV2 to TRBJ1-1; TRBD1 aligns across 7 bases. Trimming took 6 bases from V and 5 from J; bases not matched to a gene: 3. CDR1 and CDR2 from the germline V gene are SNHLY and FYNNEI. The CDR3 has 12 amino acids. The CDR3 DNA reads as TGTGCCAGCAGGGGGACAGTGACTGAAGCTTTCTTT. Translation gives CASRGTVTEAFF.

This clone has only one observation. The chain combines TRBV6-1 with TRBJ2-6, with D tentatively TRBD1 (6 bases). Trimming pared 4 bases from V and 0 bases from J, leaving 16 bases between. The germline CDR1 and CDR2 sequences are MNHNS and SASEGT. This CDR3 spans 18 amino acids. As DNA, the CDR3 is TGTGCCAGCAGTGCCCTGGGCAGGGGAGACTCTGGGGCCAACGTCCTGACTTTC. It specifies CASSALGRGDSGANVLTF.

The V and J genes are TRBV29-1 and TRBJ1-2; D may be TRBD1 (5 bases). The germline V gene encodes CDR1 SQVTM and CDR2 ANQGSEA. There are 10 residues in the CDR3. CDR3 residues: CSDDSYGYTF. For the CDR3, the DNA is TGCAGTGATGACAGCTATGGCTACACCTTC.

The chain joins TRBV28 to TRBJ2-3, with D possibly matching TRBD2 (5 bases). This CDR3 contains 16 residues. The germline CDR1 and CDR2 sequences are MDHEN and SYDVKM. V was clipped by 3 bases and J by 1 base, with 14 bases between them. The CDR3 coding sequence is TGTGCCAGCAGTTTTCCGGCTAGCCTATGCACAGATACGCAGTATTTT. Translated: CASSFPASLCTDTQYF.

The chain couples TRBV6-5 to TRBJ1-3; TRBD1 might be the D (6 bases). The germline CDR1 and CDR2 sequences are MNHEY and SVGAGI. The CDR3 covers 14 residues. Trimming removed 4 bases at V and 0 bases at J, with 7 bases between. The CDR3 here is CASSSGVSGNTIYF. CDR3 in DNA: TGTGCCAGCAGTTCAGGGGTCTCTGGAAACACCATATATTTT.

This clone has a single count. The J gene is TRBJ2-5, the V gene TRBV7-2, with D perhaps TRBD2 (6 bases). The CDR3 has 14 amino acids. Trimming removed 1 base at V and 3 bases at J, with 9 bases between. Per germline, CDR1 SGHTA and CDR2 FQGNSA. The CDR3 sequence: CASSLVAGKETQYF. Written as DNA, the CDR3 is TGTGCCAGCAGCTTAGTGGCGGGGAAAGAGACCCAGTACTTC. Full variable domain (rest looked up from reference TRBV7-2 and TRBJ2-5): GAGVSQSPSNKVTEKGKDVELRCDPISGHTALYWYRQSLGQGLEFLIYFQGNSAPDKSGLPSDRFSAERTGGSVSTLTIQRTQQEDSAVYLCASSLVAGKETQYFGPGTRLLVL.

The chain combines TRBV6-1 with TRBJ2-1; 12 bases align to TRBD2. The CDR3 is 17 amino acids. CDR1 is MNHNS, CDR2 SASEGT, per germline. V trimming: 0 bases; J trimming: 5 bases; junction bases outside the gene matches: 5. The CDR3 here is CASSEALAGGVDNEQFF. CDR3 coding DNA: TGTGCCAGCAGTGAAGCTCTAGCGGGGGGGGTGGACAATGAGCAGTTCTTC.